This paragraph reports one TCR beta chain. The entry originates in a study of T cell responses to AZD1222 COVID-19 vaccine. Germline CDR1 is MNHEY and CDR2 is SVGEGT. The V segment lost 2 bases and the J segment 1 base; nucleotides outside the gene matches: 4. This CDR3 has 15 amino acids. Clones were sequenced by immunoSEQ multiplex PCR, and TCRdb holds only the in-frame ones, with some missing. The data hold tens of thousands of clones, with about 90% observed a single time. The chain is built from TRBV6-2 or TRBV6-3 and TRBJ2-7; 8 bases agree with TRBD2. Material: peripheral blood, obtained on day 0 of AZD1222 vaccination. The receptor comes from an adult in good health. In DNA, the CDR3 is TGTGCCAGCAGTTACGAGCGGGAGAAGTCCTACGAGCAGTACTTC. As protein: CASSYEREKSYEQYF.